What follows are 16 T cell receptor beta chains derived from one specimen sequenced in a study of human T cells and chemical hapten exposure. Time point noted: pre-sensitization, week 0. Documented treatment: therapeutic diphenylcyclopropenone sensitization with weekly scalp DPC. TCRdb ran MiXCR on the RACE reads and lists one entry per CDR3 protein. The sample includes 250,000 to 300,000 distinct CDR3 sequences, 7.5% to 8% of them seen just once. Sequencing was performed on whole blood, taken in connection with sensitization to the hapten diphenylcyclopropenone (DPC). The receptors derive from a man aged 18 to 29 with alopecia areata. Some clones in this sample may be carry-over from other donors' samples.

This clonotype was counted between two and nine times. The chain uses TRBV7-3 and TRBJ2-5; D is uncertain. The germline V gene encodes CDR1 SGHTA and CDR2 FQGTGA. The V and J ends lost 2 bases and 3 bases respectively, with 10 bases between them. There are 14 residues in the CDR3. The CDR3 protein is CASSLGLTEETQYF. In nucleotides, the CDR3 is TGTGCCAGCAGCTTAGGTCTGACGGAAGAGACCCAGTACTTC.

There are a few counts of this clonotype. The CDR3 DNA follows: TGTGCCAGCAGCTTTGGCAGGGTGGGGTCCTACAATGAGCAGTTCTTC. Its translation: CASSFGRVGSYNEQFF. The chain couples TRBV7-9 to TRBJ2-1; D is perhaps TRBD1 (5 bases). The CDR3 has 16 residues. V was cut by 3 bases and J by 1 base, with 13 bases left in between. CDR1 SEHNR and CDR2 FQNEAQ come from the germline V gene (reference sequence).

This clonotype was counted a few times. The chain joins TRBV12-3 or TRBV12-4 to TRBJ1-2; D not resolved. There are 13 residues in the CDR3. Trimming cost V 6 bases and J 6 bases, with 14 bases left between them. CDR3 nucleotide sequence: TGTGCCAGCAGACGGACCTTGAGCAATGGCTACACCTTC. It encodes CASRRTLSNGYTF.

The chain couples TRBV5-1 to TRBJ2-3, with 7 bases that match TRBD2. The CDR3 extends over 15 amino acids. Losses at the gene ends were 7 bases for V and 0 bases for J; bases not matched to a gene: 8. Germline-derived CDR1 and CDR2 are SGHRS and YFSETQ. This CDR3 is CASGPAGSSTDTQYF. The CDR3 DNA reads as TGCGCCAGCGGACCAGCGGGGTCGAGCACAGATACGCAGTATTTT.

In this sample, this clonotype turned up many times. V usage is TRBV3-1 and J usage is TRBJ1-3; D ambiguous. Trimming cost V 4 bases and J 0 bases, with 4 bases left between them. Per germline, CDR1 LGHDT and CDR2 YNNKEL (reference sequence). There are 13 residues in the CDR3. CDR3 sequence: CASSLNSGNTIYF. The CDR3 bases are TGTGCCAGCAGCCTTAACTCTGGAAACACCATATATTTT. Together with reference TRBV3-1 and TRBJ1-3, the CDR3 gives the full variable domain: DTAVSQTPKYLVTQMGNDKSIKCEQNLGHDTMYWYKQDSKKFLKIMFSYNNKELIINETVPNRFSPKSPDKAHLNLHINSLELGDSAVYFCASSLNSGNTIYFGEGSWLTVV.

This clonotype occurred many times. V is TRBV20-1 and J is TRBJ2-7; 7 positions match TRBD1. Germline V gene data show CDR1 as DFQATT and CDR2 as SNEGSKA (reference sequence). Trimming removed 1 base from V and 2 bases from J; junction bases left unmatched: 8. The CDR3 extends over 15 amino acids. The chain's CDR3 is CSARAFGDRTYEQYF. CDR3 bases: TGCAGTGCTAGAGCATTTGGGGACAGAACCTACGAGCAGTACTTC.

This clonotype has a count of ten or more. The gene calls are TRBV11-2 and TRBJ1-1, with D unclear. CDR1 SGHAT and CDR2 FQNNGV come from the germline V gene. The CDR3 sequence is 14 residues long. V lost 3 bases and J 4 bases, leaving 12 bases between the germline ends. The CDR3 loop is CASSLQFGRTEAFF. As DNA, the CDR3 is TGTGCCAGCAGCTTGCAATTCGGGCGCACTGAAGCTTTCTTT.

Written as DNA, the CDR3 is TGTGCCAGCAGTGAAAGGTCAGGGGGCGCTCCCTACGAGCAGTACTTC. Translation gives CASSERSGGAPYEQYF. The chain joins TRBV25-1 to TRBJ2-7, with 8 positions matching TRBD1. The CDR3 covers 16 residues. Germline V gene sequence: CDR1 MGHDK, CDR2 SYGVNS. V was clipped by 2 bases and J by 2 bases; unmatched bases: 8.

The chain couples TRBV7-9 to TRBJ1-4, with 9 bases fitting TRBD1. The germline gives CDR1 SEHNR, CDR2 FQNEAQ (reference sequence). The CDR3 extends over 15 amino acids. V shed 1 base and J 6 bases; nucleotides not matched to a gene: 3. CDR3 sequence (DNA): TGTGCCAGCAGCTTAGGGGACAGGGTTGATGAAAAACTGTTTTTT. Translating gives CASSLGDRVDEKLFF.

There are many counts of this clonotype. CDR3 protein: CAIREQGSNQPQHF. In DNA, the CDR3 is TGTGCCATCAGAGAACAGGGGAGCAATCAGCCCCAGCATTTT. V gene TRBV10-3 combines with J gene TRBJ1-5, with 7 bases fitting TRBD1. CDR1 is ENHRY, CDR2 SYGVKD, per germline. J gave up 1 base and V 6 bases, and 3 bases lay outside the gene matches. The CDR3 has 14 residues.

The rearrangement links TRBV5-6 to TRBJ2-1, with TRBD2 as a possible D gene (7 bases). Trimming shortened V by 4 bases and J by 3 bases, and 14 bases separated the two germline ends. Germline CDR1 SGHDT, CDR2 YYEEEE. The CDR3 consists of 15 residues. The CDR3 nucleotides are TGTGCCAGCAGCCCCCCGGGGGGCCTCTACAATGAGCAGTTCTTC. Protein: CASSPPGGLYNEQFF.

This clonotype was observed a handful of times. The genes are TRBV3-1 and TRBJ2-6, with TRBD1 as a possible D gene (5 bases). V was trimmed by 3 bases and J by 0 bases, leaving 6 bases between them. The germline CDR1 and CDR2 sequences are LGHDT and YNNKEL (reference sequence). The CDR3 is made up of 15 amino acids. CDR3 sequence (DNA): TGTGCCAGCAGCCAGACAGACTCTGGGGCCAACGTCCTGACTTTC. Amino acid sequence: CASSQTDSGANVLTF.

This clonotype was counted ten times or more. The CDR3 DNA reads as TGCGCCAGCAGCGTCACAGGGGAGAGTGGAAAACTGTTTTTT. Translating it yields CASSVTGESGKLFF. V and J are TRBV5-1 and TRBJ1-4; 7 bases agree with TRBD1. CDR3 length equals 14 residues. The V segment lost 4 bases and the J segment 10 bases; nucleotides outside the gene matches: 10. Germline-derived CDR1 and CDR2 are SGHRS and YFSETQ.

This clonotype was seen a few times. The rearrangement joins TRBV5-1 to TRBJ1-4; D possibly corresponds to TRBD1 (6 bases). Per germline, CDR1 SGHRS and CDR2 YFSETQ. The CDR3 totals 14 residues. V shed 4 bases and J shed 5 bases, with 12 bases lying between them. Here the CDR3 reads CASSGGQRNEKLFF. CDR3 DNA: TGCGCCAGCAGCGGCGGACAGCGGAATGAAAAACTGTTTTTT. Full variable domain (missing parts from reference TRBV5-1 and TRBJ1-4): KAGVTQTPRYLIKTRGQQVTLSCSPISGHRSVSWYQQTPGQGLQFLFEYFSETQRNKGNFPGRFSGRQFSNSRSEMNVSTLELGDSALYLCASSGGQRNEKLFFGSGTQLSVL.

This chain joins TRBV5-1 and TRBJ1-5; D is undetermined. Trimming took 0 bases from V and 1 from J, leaving 11 bases between them. The CDR3 runs to 16 residues. Germline V lookup: CDR1 SGHRS, CDR2 YFSETQ. In DNA, the CDR3 is TGCGCCAGCAGCTTGGAAGCGGGAGGGAGCAATCAGCCCCAGCATTTT. It codes for CASSLEAGGSNQPQHF.

The genes are TRBV7-2 and TRBJ2-2, with a tentative D call TRBD2 (6 bases). This CDR3 has 15 amino acids. Deletions cut 2 bases from V and 0 bases from J, with 7 bases between. CDR1 and CDR2 (germline): SGHTA, FQGNSA. The CDR3, as DNA: TGTGCCAGCAGCTTAAGCGGGCCGAACACCGGGGAGCTGTTTTTT. This codes for CASSLSGPNTGELFF. The variable domain in full, completed from reference TRBV7-2 and TRBJ2-2, reads GAGVSQSPSNKVTEKGKDVELRCDPISGHTALYWYRQSLGQGLEFLIYFQGNSAPDKSGLPSDRFSAERTGGSVSTLTIQRTQQEDSAVYLCASSLSGPNTGELFFGEGSRLTVL.